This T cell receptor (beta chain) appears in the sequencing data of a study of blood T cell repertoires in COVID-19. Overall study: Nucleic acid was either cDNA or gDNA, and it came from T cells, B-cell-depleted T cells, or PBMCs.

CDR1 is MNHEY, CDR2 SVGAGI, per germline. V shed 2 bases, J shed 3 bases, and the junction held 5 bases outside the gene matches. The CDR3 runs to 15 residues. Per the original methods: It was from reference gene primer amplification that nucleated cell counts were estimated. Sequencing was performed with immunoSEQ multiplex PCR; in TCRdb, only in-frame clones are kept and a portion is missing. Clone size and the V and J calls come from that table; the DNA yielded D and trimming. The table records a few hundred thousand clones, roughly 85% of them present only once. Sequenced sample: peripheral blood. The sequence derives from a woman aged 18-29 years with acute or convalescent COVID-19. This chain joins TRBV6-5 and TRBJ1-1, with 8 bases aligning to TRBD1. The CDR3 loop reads CASSYGQGADTEAFF. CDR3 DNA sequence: TGTGCCAGCAGTTACGGGCAGGGGGCGGACACTGAAGCTTTCTTT.